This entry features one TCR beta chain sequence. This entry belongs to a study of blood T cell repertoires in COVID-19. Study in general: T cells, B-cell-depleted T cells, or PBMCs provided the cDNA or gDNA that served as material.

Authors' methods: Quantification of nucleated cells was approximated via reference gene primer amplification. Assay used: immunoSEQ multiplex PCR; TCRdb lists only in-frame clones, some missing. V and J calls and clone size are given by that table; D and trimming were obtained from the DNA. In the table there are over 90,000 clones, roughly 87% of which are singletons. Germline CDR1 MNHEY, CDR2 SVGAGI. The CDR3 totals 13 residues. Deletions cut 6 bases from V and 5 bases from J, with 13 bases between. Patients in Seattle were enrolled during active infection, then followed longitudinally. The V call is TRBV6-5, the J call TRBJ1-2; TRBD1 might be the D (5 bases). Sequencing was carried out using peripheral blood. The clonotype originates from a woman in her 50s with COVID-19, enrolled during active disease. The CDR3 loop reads CASRTPGGYGYTF. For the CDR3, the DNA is TGTGCCAGCAGAACGCCCGGGGGGTATGGCTACACCTTC.